This TCR beta chain was identified during a study of CD8 T cells in acute hepatitis C reinfection. Across the study: TCRbeta of HCV NS3-1073-specific CD8+ T cells was profiled.

This clone was recorded a few times. Assay used: immunoSEQ multiplex PCR; TCRdb lists only in-frame clones, some missing. The sample has approximately 920 clones; roughly 60% are singletons. Time point: acute HCV infection, within 168 days of estimated infection date. Hepatitis C virus-specific T cells were sequenced directly ex vivo without in vitro expansion. This sequence originates from a woman aged 18 to 35 who spontaneously cleared hepatitis C infection. This sample comprised HCV NS3-1073 tetramer-sorted CD8+ T cells from PBMCs, obtained during acute infection.

The CDR3 is CASSLAGGVFGANVLTF. The DNA for the CDR3 is TGTGCCAGCAGCTTAGCAGGAGGGGTCTTCGGGGCCAACGTCCTGACTTTC. The V gene is TRBV11-2, the J gene TRBJ2-6; maybe TRBD2 (6 bases). CDR1 is SGHAT, CDR2 FQNNGV, per germline. V was shortened by 1 base and J by 4 bases, with 14 bases between the two germline ends. The CDR3 runs to 17 residues.